The 17 T cell receptor beta chains reported below all come from one sample, sequenced in a study of identical twins. TCRdb reprocessed the 5' RACE reads with MiXCR, giving one entry per CDR3 protein. The sample has 200,000 or so distinct CDR3 sequences, roughly 15% seen once. The sample was also linked to a second study, of T cells expressing NK-cell markers.

Sequences were obtained from CD8+ T cells sorted from blood. The receptors derive from a woman between 18 and 29 years old in good health.

The chain employs TRBV7-9 and TRBJ1-2; D is unclear. The CDR3 has 13 amino acids. Germline V CDR1 and CDR2: SEHNR, FQNEAQ (reference sequence). V was shortened by 5 bases and J by 0 bases, with 7 bases between the two germline ends. The CDR3 spells CASSRETNYGYTF. The DNA for the CDR3 is TGTGCCAGCAGCCGGGAGACTAACTATGGCTACACCTTC.

This clonotype was seen a handful of times. V is TRBV15 and J is TRBJ2-3; 9 bases are a match to TRBD1. The V segment lost 5 bases and the J segment 4 bases; nucleotides outside the gene matches: 4. CDR3 length: 14 amino acids. From germline, CDR1 is LNHNV and CDR2 YYDKDF (reference sequence). CDR3: CATSGTGSADTQYF. CDR3 DNA: TGTGCCACCAGCGGGACAGGGTCCGCAGATACGCAGTATTTT.

In this sample, this clonotype turned up a few times. The J gene is TRBJ2-2, the V gene TRBV6-1; 10 nucleotides align to TRBD1. V lost 4 bases to trimming and J lost 5 bases; unmatched junction nucleotides: 7. Germline V gene lookup returns CDR1 MNHNS and CDR2 SASEGT. CDR3 length: 16 residues. CDR3 in amino acids: CASSARDRGFTGELFF. In DNA form, the CDR3 reads TGTGCCAGCAGTGCCCGGGACAGGGGTTTTACCGGGGAGCTGTTTTTT.

This clonotype was seen a few times. The V call is TRBV3-1, the J call TRBJ2-1; a weak D match, TRBD2 (6 bases). The CDR3 runs to 18 residues. Looked up from germline, CDR1 is LGHDT and CDR2 is YNNKEL (reference sequence). Trimming removed 4 bases at V and 5 bases at J, with 24 bases between. The CDR3 loop is CASSLLHPLALLNNEQFF. CDR3 DNA sequence: TGTGCCAGCAGCCTCTTACATCCACTAGCCCTACTAAACAATGAGCAGTTCTTC.

J is TRBJ2-7 and V is TRBV27, with TRBD2 matching over 8 bases. V was pared by 1 base and J by 6 bases, with 5 bases of the junction left unmatched. Germline values: CDR1 MNHEY, CDR2 SMNVEV (reference sequence). The CDR3 totals 14 residues. Here the CDR3 reads CASSLFSGTLEQYF. CDR3 in DNA: TGTGCCAGCAGTTTATTTAGCGGGACCCTCGAGCAGTACTTC.

This clonotype was observed a few times. The genes are TRBV9 and TRBJ1-4, with 9 bases matching TRBD1. The CDR3 is 13 residues long. Trimming removed 3 bases from V and 13 bases from J; junction bases left unmatched: 7. Per the germline V gene, CDR1 is SGDLS and CDR2 is YYNGEE. The CDR3 sequence: CASSGEQGARLFF. CDR3 nucleotide sequence: TGTGCCAGCAGCGGCGAACAGGGGGCGAGACTGTTTTTT.

This clonotype showed up many times. The chain joins TRBV12-3 or TRBV12-4 to TRBJ2-7; 7 bases match TRBD1. This CDR3 has 13 amino acids. J lost 1 base, V lost 5 bases, and 2 bases had no gene match. The CDR3 is CASSLGQSYEQYF. CDR3 coding DNA: TGTGCCAGCAGTCTGGGACAGTCCTACGAGCAGTACTTC.

In its sample, this clonotype was seen a few times. V and J are TRBV20-1 and TRBJ2-1; 11 bases agree with TRBD2. In germline, CDR1 is DFQATT, CDR2 SNEGSKA (reference sequence). This CDR3 has 13 residues. The DNA of the CDR3 is TGCAGAGTTATAGCGGGGGGGCACAATGAGCAGTTCTTC. It encodes CRVIAGGHNEQFF.

This sequence joins TRBV4-1 and TRBJ2-3; D might be TRBD1 or TRBD2, each matching 5 bases. CDR1 is MGHRA and CDR2 is YSYEKL in the germline V gene. The CDR3 contains 16 residues. V shed 1 base and J shed 5 bases, with 16 bases lying between them. The CDR3: CASSQGLTGPEDTQYF. The CDR3 DNA follows: TGCGCCAGCAGCCAAGGCCTTACGGGACCCGAAGATACGCAGTATTTT.

The rearrangement joins TRBV14 to TRBJ2-6; TRBD1 might be the D (6 bases). Per the germline V gene, CDR1 is SGHDN and CDR2 is FVKESK. The CDR3 runs to 18 residues. Trimming took 0 bases from V and 0 from J, leaving 12 bases between them. The CDR3 sequence is CASSQDGVQGSGANVLTF. CDR3 nucleotide sequence: TGTGCCAGCAGCCAAGACGGGGTACAGGGCTCTGGGGCCAACGTCCTGACTTTC. The whole variable domain, remainder taken from reference TRBV14 and TRBJ2-6, is EAGVTQFPSHSVIEKGQTVTLRCDPISGHDNLYWYRRVMGKEIKFLLHFVKESKQDESGMPNNRFLAERTGGTYSTLKVQPAELEDSGVYFCASSQDGVQGSGANVLTFGAGSRLTVL.

This chain connects TRBV10-3 to TRBJ2-1; 10 nucleotides align to TRBD2. The CDR3 consists of 16 residues. Per germline, CDR1 ENHRY and CDR2 SYGVKD. Unmatched junction bases numbered 11, after V lost 5 bases and J lost 7 bases. CDR3 nucleotide sequence: TGTGCCATCAGTTTGTGGGCTAGCGGGGGAGTTAATGAGCAGTTCTTC. Translation: CAISLWASGGVNEQFF.

The rearrangement uses TRBV4-3 and TRBJ1-4; no definite D call. Germline V lookup: CDR1 LGHNA, CDR2 YSLEER. The CDR3 is 15 amino acids. V was trimmed by 4 bases and J by 0 bases, leaving 9 bases between them. The CDR3 sequence: CASSRKGTTNEKLFF. CDR3 nucleotide sequence: TGCGCCAGCAGCCGGAAAGGGACAACTAATGAAAAACTGTTTTTT.

This clonotype was seen ten or more times. The chain joins TRBV5-1 to TRBJ2-7; 8 bases are a match to TRBD2. The CDR3 contains 16 residues. After removal of 0 bases from V and 5 bases from J, the junction contained 10 bases not matched to a gene. The germline V gene encodes CDR1 SGHRS and CDR2 YFSETQ. As DNA, the CDR3 is TGCGCCAGCAGCTTGGAGCCGGGACTAGGAGTCCACGAGCAGTACTTC. It is translated as CASSLEPGLGVHEQYF. Full variable domain (missing parts from reference TRBV5-1 and TRBJ2-7): KAGVTQTPRYLIKTRGQQVTLSCSPISGHRSVSWYQQTPGQGLQFLFEYFSETQRNKGNFPGRFSGRQFSNSRSEMNVSTLELGDSALYLCASSLEPGLGVHEQYFGPGTRLTVT.

The chain is built from TRBV15 and TRBJ2-7, with TRBD1 as a possible D gene (5 bases). CDR3 length equals 16 residues. Germline V gives CDR1 LNHNV, CDR2 YYDKDF (reference sequence). V lost 3 bases and J 3 bases, leaving 18 bases between the germline ends. CDR3: CATSSRRQGTGYEQYF. CDR3 in DNA: TGTGCCACCAGCAGCCGGCGGCAGGGAACCGGCTACGAGCAGTACTTC.

This chain uses TRBV4-1 with TRBJ2-5; 8 bases map to TRBD2. Trimming took 1 base from V and 1 from J; bases not matched to a gene: 5. This CDR3 has 16 amino acids. Per germline, CDR1 MGHRA and CDR2 YSYEKL. The CDR3 spells CASSQGGGGSQETQYF. In DNA form, the CDR3 reads TGCGCCAGCAGCCAAGGAGGCGGGGGGTCCCAAGAGACCCAGTACTTC.

J is TRBJ1-5 and V is TRBV12-3 or TRBV12-4; TRBD1 aligns across 10 bases. The CDR3 consists of 15 residues. J lost 9 bases, V lost 6 bases, and 11 bases had no gene match. The CDR3 reads CASSHDDRGLGPQHF. Here the CDR3 DNA reads TGTGCCAGCAGCCACGACGACAGGGGGCTGGGGCCCCAGCATTTT.

A few counts support this clonotype. This chain links TRBV7-8 with TRBJ2-7; D unclear. This CDR3 contains 13 residues. Germline V CDR1 and CDR2: SGHVS, FQNEAQ. V was shortened by 4 bases and J by 5 bases, with 12 bases between the two germline ends. The CDR3 nucleotides read TGTGCCAGCAGCTCTCTCCGACAAGACGAGCAGTACTTC. Its translation: CASSSLRQDEQYF. Complete variable domain (other parts from reference TRBV7-8 and TRBJ2-7): GAGVSQSPRYKVAKRGQDVALRCDPISGHVSLFWYQQALGQGPEFLTYFQNEAQLDKSGLPSDRFFAERPEGSVSTLKIQRTQQEDSAVYLCASSSLRQDEQYFGPGTRLTVT.